This is a list of T cell receptor beta chains from one sample in a study of cytomegalovirus exposure and HLA in healthy donors. TCRdb keeps only in-frame clones here, not all; method: immunoSEQ multiplex PCR. The sample has about 120,000 clones, about three quarters seen once. The sequencing input was PBMCs. The receptors were gathered from a female donor in good health and CMV-seronegative. CDR3s include the opening cysteine and the closing phenylalanine or tryptophan. Each record gives: J gene, clone size, D gene, V gene, CDR3 protein, CDR3 DNA. The D gene is left open where the match is weak. The size of a clone is reported for some rows only, either as once, few or many, or as a class for expanded clones.

TRBJ2-2,-,-,TRBV30,CAWSVRGGGGELFF,TGTGCCTGGAGTGTTCGAGGAGGTGGGGGGGAGCTGTTTTTT
TRBJ2-5,-,TRBD2,TRBV25-1,CASSDGLAAQETQYF,TGTGCCAGCAGTGATGGACTAGCGGCGCAAGAGACCCAGTACTTC
TRBJ2-3,-,-,TRBV6-1,CASSEAATGTDTQYF,TGTGCCAGCAGTGAAGCGGCGACAGGCACAGATACGCAGTATTTT
TRBJ2-1,once,-,TRBV5-1,CASSFIGITHHRGNEQFF,TGCGCCAGCAGCTTCATCGGCATCACACACCATAGGGGCAATGAGCAGTTCTTC
TRBJ2-1,-,TRBD1,TRBV10-3,CAILTGTYEQFF,TGTGCCATACTGACAGGGACGTATGAGCAGTTCTTC
TRBJ2-1,-,-,TRBV5-1,CASSSQTETGYNEQFF,TGCGCCAGCAGCTCCCAAACGGAGACAGGCTACAATGAGCAGTTCTTC
TRBJ2-7,-,-,TRBV2,CASTETSYEQYF,TGTGCCAGCACCGAGACAAGCTACGAGCAGTACTTC
TRBJ1-6,-,-,TRBV6-5,CASSIQAYNSPLHF,TGTGCCAGCAGTATACAGGCCTATAATTCACCCCTCCACTTT
TRBJ2-2,-,-,TRBV5-4,CASSLGGEASGELFF,TGTGCCAGCAGCTTGGGGGGGGAAGCGAGCGGGGAGCTGTTTTTT
TRBJ1-2,-,TRBD1,TRBV18,CASSGGTGEGYTF,TGTGCCAGCTCAGGCGGGACAGGGGAAGGCTACACCTTC
TRBJ1-6,-,TRBD1,TRBV12-5,CASGLAPGQGHPNSPLHF,TGTGCTAGTGGTCTAGCACCGGGACAGGGACACCCTAATTCACCCCTCCACTTT
TRBJ1-4,-,TRBD1,TRBV7-9,CASSPVVQGEKLFF,TGTGCCAGCAGCCCAGTGGTACAGGGGGAAAAACTGTTTTTT
TRBJ2-1,-,TRBD2,TRBV4-1,CASSPGLAGGRRYNEQFF,TGCGCCAGCAGCCCGGGACTAGCGGGGGGACGGAGATACAATGAGCAGTTCTTC
TRBJ1-1,-,TRBD1,TRBV6-6,CASRGQTEAFF,TGTGCCAGCAGGGGACAGACTGAAGCTTTCTTT
TRBJ2-1,-,TRBD2,TRBV5-4,CASSTRRGLGYNEQFF,TGTGCCAGCAGCACCCGCCGAGGACTAGGTTACAATGAGCAGTTCTTC
TRBJ1-1,few,TRBD1,TRBV5-6,CASSLAIDGTGILNTEAFF,TGTGCCAGCAGCTTGGCAATAGATGGGACAGGGATACTGAACACTGAAGCTTTCTTT
TRBJ1-1,-,-,TRBV6-6,CASSYGRNTEAFF,TGTGCCAGCAGTTACGGCCGGAACACTGAAGCTTTCTTT
TRBJ1-4,-,TRBD1,TRBV4-2,CASSGTGVQEKLFF,TGTGCCAGCAGCGGGACAGGGGTACAAGAAAAACTGTTTTTT
TRBJ2-3,once,-,TRBV30,CARDYGGPDTQYF,TGTGCCCGGGACTATGGGGGGCCTGATACGCAGTATTTT
TRBJ2-7,-,-,TRBV5-1,CASSSLETDEQYF,TGCGCCAGCAGCTCCCTGGAGACAGACGAGCAGTACTTC
TRBJ1-6,-,-,TRBV30,CACSWGGNSPLHF,TGTGCCTGTTCTTGGGGAGGGAATTCACCCCTCCACTTT
TRBJ2-2,-,TRBD1,TRBV19,CASSIDPETGGTGELFF,TGTGCCAGTAGTATAGATCCTGAGACAGGGGGCACCGGGGAGCTGTTTTTT
TRBJ2-2,-,-,TRBV30,CAWSVGAGELFF,TGTGCCTGGAGTGTAGGGGCCGGGGAGCTGTTTTTT
TRBJ2-3,once,-,TRBV6-6,CASSYKLAGDTQYF,TGTGCCAGCAGTTACAAACTGGCGGGAGATACGCAGTATTTT
TRBJ2-3,-,TRBD2,TRBV27,CATTTLGGADTQYF,TGTGCCACTACGACCTTGGGGGGGGCAGATACGCAGTATTTT
TRBJ2-1,-,-,TRBV14,CASSLVAYNEQFF,TGTGCCAGCAGTCTGGTAGCCTACAATGAGCAGTTCTTC
TRBJ2-7,-,-,TRBV5-8,CASSFDRQGEQYF,TGTGCCAGCAGCTTCGACAGGCAAGGGGAGCAGTACTTC
TRBJ1-1,-,-,TRBV7-8,CASNIGGSVEAFF,TGTGCCAGCAACATTGGGGGCAGTGTTGAAGCTTTCTTT
TRBJ2-1,-,TRBD2,TRBV7-6,CASSIGTSASGNEQFF,TGTGCCAGCAGCATCGGGACTAGCGCCTCCGGGAATGAGCAGTTCTTC
TRBJ2-7,-,TRBD1,TRBV7-2,CASSLASGQSYEQYF,TGTGCCAGCAGCTTAGCTTCGGGACAGTCCTACGAGCAGTACTTC
TRBJ1-4,-,TRBD1,TRBV27,CASSLRASPTGVIIRGNEKLFF,TGTGCCAGCAGTTTGCGGGCCTCTCCGACAGGGGTGATCATCAGGGGTAATGAAAAACTGTTTTTT
TRBJ2-7,-,-,TRBV12-1,CASRPSELSSYEQYF,TGTGCCAGCCGACCGAGCGAATTAAGCTCCTACGAGCAGTACTTC
TRBJ1-5,-,-,TRBV6-1,CASSEFQGNQPQHF,TGTGCCAGCAGTGAGTTCCAGGGAAATCAGCCCCAGCATTTT
TRBJ2-6,-,-,TRBV5-1,CASRPVQLSGANVLTF,TGCGCCAGCAGACCCGTCCAACTCTCTGGGGCCAACGTCCTGACTTTC
TRBJ1-4,-,TRBD1,TRBV7-9,CASSPSRDRGAGEKLFF,TGTGCCAGCAGCCCGTCCCGGGACAGGGGCGCGGGTGAAAAACTGTTTTTT
TRBJ2-5,-,-,TRBV7-2,CASSFLSEETQYF,TGTGCCAGCAGCTTTCTATCGGAGGAGACCCAGTACTTC
TRBJ2-3,-,-,TRBV10-3,CAMNREPTDTQYF,TGTGCCATGAACCGGGAACCTACAGATACGCAGTATTTT
TRBJ2-5,-,TRBD2,TRBV2,CASGGLGLAGETQYF,TGTGCCAGCGGGGGACTTGGACTAGCTGGAGAGACCCAGTACTTC
TRBJ2-7,-,TRBD1,TRBV25-1,CASSTGGAEAYEQYF,TGTGCCAGCAGTACAGGGGGCGCTGAGGCCTACGAGCAGTACTTC